This TCR beta chain was captured by sequencing in a study of human versus mouse CDR3 diversity and MHC coevolution. TCRdb's copy holds only in-frame clones and misses some; the assay was immunoSEQ multiplex PCR. The sample consists of about 60,000 clones, around 94% of them appearing once. V shed 2 bases, J shed 4 bases, and the junction held 6 bases outside the gene matches. The CDR3 is made up of 16 amino acids. The V gene's germline CDR1 is SGHNT and CDR2 YYREEE (reference sequence). This TCR was recovered from a person aged 55 to 70 in good health. Specimen: naive CD4+ T cells from blood. Subset noted: CD45RO-negative CD62L-positive naive CD4 T cells. This chain connects TRBV5-4 to TRBJ2-5, with TRBD1 identical over 12 bases. The CDR3 DNA is TGTGCCAGCAGCTTCCCCGGGACAGGGGGCGCAGAGACCCAGTACTTC. It translates to CASSFPGTGGAETQYF.